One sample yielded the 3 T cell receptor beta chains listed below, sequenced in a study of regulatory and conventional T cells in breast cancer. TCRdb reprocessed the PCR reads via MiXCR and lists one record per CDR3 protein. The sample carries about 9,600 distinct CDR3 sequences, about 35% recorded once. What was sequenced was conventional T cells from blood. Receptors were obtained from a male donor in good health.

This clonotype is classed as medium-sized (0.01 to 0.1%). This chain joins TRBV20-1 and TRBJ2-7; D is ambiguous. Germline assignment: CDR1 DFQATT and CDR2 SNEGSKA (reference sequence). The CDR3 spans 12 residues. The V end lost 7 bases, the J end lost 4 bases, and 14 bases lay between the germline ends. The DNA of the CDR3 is TGCAGTGGAACTCTAGACGGGTACGAGCAGTACTTC. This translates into CSGTLDGYEQYF.

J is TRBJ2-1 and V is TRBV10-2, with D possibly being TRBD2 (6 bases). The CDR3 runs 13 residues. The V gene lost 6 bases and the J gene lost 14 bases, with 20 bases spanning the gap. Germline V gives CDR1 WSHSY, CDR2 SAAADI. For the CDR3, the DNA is TGCGCCAGCAGGCTTACTAGGGACTCCAGGAAGTTCTTC. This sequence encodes CASRLTRDSRKFF.

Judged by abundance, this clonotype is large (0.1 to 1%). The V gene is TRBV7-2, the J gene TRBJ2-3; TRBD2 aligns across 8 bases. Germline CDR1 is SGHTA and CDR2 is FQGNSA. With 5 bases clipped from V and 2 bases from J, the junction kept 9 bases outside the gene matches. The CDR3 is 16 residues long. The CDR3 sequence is CASSRRSGGSTDTQYF. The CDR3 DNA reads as TGTGCCAGCAGCCGAAGAAGCGGGGGTTCCACAGATACGCAGTATTTT.